These 23 T cell receptor beta chains were sequenced from one sample in a study of radiation and T cells in renal cell carcinoma. Assay: immunoSEQ multiplex PCR; the TCRdb copy retains only in-frame clones and omits some. The sample yields about 140,000 clones, about 88% seen once. Time point indicated: blood 4 weeks post-SBRT, at nephrectomy. The treatment here: 15 Gy SBRT to primary tumor, nephrectomy 4 weeks later. Source: blood, taken from a patient whose treatment included radiotherapy and nephrectomy. These receptors came from a woman aged 50 to 60 with renal cell carcinoma.

The chain joins TRBV5-4 to TRBJ2-7; D possibly matches TRBD1 or TRBD2 (6 bases each). The ends were cut back, 4 bases at V and 5 bases at J, with 13 bases in the middle. The CDR3 loop spans 13 amino acids. The germline V gene has CDR1 SGHNT and CDR2 YYREEE (reference sequence). The CDR3 reads CASSGGLGNEQYF. CDR3 nucleotides: TGTGCCAGCAGCGGGGGGCTGGGAAACGAGCAGTACTTC.

This sequence joins TRBV7-2 and TRBJ1-1; D not certain. This CDR3 contains 11 residues. Germline V CDR1 and CDR2: SGHTA, FQGNSA. Between the trimmed V and J ends, which lost 2 bases and 10 bases, there was a span of 8 bases. CDR3 sequence reads: CASSLWLGAFF. CDR3 bases: TGTGCCAGCAGCTTATGGTTGGGAGCTTTCTTT.

The V call is TRBV2, the J call TRBJ2-7, with 9 nucleotides matching TRBD2. After removal of 3 bases from V and 6 bases from J, the junction contained 6 bases not matched to a gene. CDR1 and CDR2 (germline): SNHLY, FYNNEI. The CDR3 covers 14 residues. CDR3 coding DNA: TGTGCCAGCAGTGATGGTTTTAGCGGGGGCGAGCAGTACTTC. This translates into CASSDGFSGGEQYF.

V and J are TRBV6-5 and TRBJ2-7; D may correspond to TRBD1 or TRBD2 (5 bases each). With 4 bases removed from V and 3 bases from J, the gap between germline ends came to 7 bases. Germline V gene sequence: CDR1 MNHEY, CDR2 SVGAGI. The CDR3 extends over 12 amino acids. The CDR3 bases are TGTGCCAGCAGTTGGGACCGCTACGAGCAGTACTTC. It yields the protein CASSWDRYEQYF.

This clone was counted between two and nine times. The rearrangement joins TRBV5-4 to TRBJ2-7; D is uncertain. With 9 bases removed from V and 0 bases from J, the gap between germline ends came to 16 bases. This CDR3 has 14 amino acids. CDR1 SGHNT and CDR2 YYREEE come from the germline V gene (reference sequence). CDR3 DNA: TGTGCCACCCAATTACAGCAGGACTCCTACGAGCAGTACTTC. Its protein product is CATQLQQDSYEQYF.

Only a few counts were recorded for this clone. V is TRBV7-2 and J is TRBJ1-2; D unresolved. The CDR3 spans 11 residues. V was cut by 1 base and J by 9 bases, with 6 bases left in between. Germline V lookup: CDR1 SGHTA, CDR2 FQGNSA. CDR3 bases: TGTGCCAGCAGCTTAGATGGGCGCTACACCTTC. Translating it yields CASSLDGRYTF.

This sequence joins TRBV5-1 and TRBJ2-1; no definite D call. Germline V gene data show CDR1 as SGHRS and CDR2 as YFSETQ. The CDR3 totals 14 residues. V was pared by 0 bases and J by 8 bases, with 12 bases between. CDR3 DNA: TGCGCCAGCAGCTTGGTGCTAGAAGTCCATGAGCAGTTCTTC. Its protein product is CASSLVLEVHEQFF.

In DNA form, the CDR3 reads TGTGCCAGCGCACAGGAACAGGGACCCTACGAGCAGTACTTC. Its protein product is CASAQEQGPYEQYF. This chain uses TRBV6-4 with TRBJ2-7; the D gene is possibly TRBD1 (6 bases). The CDR3 runs 14 residues. Germline assignment: CDR1 MRHNA and CDR2 SNTAGT. V was cut by 8 bases and J by 2 bases, with 16 bases left in between.

The chain is built from TRBV19 and TRBJ2-7; 14 positions agree with TRBD2. With 7 bases clipped from V and 4 bases from J, the junction kept 6 bases outside the gene matches. This CDR3 has 15 residues. Per germline, CDR1 LNHDA and CDR2 SQIVND (reference sequence). The CDR3 spells CASTAGLAGEYEQYF. CDR3 bases: TGTGCCAGTACCGCGGGACTAGCGGGGGAATACGAGCAGTACTTC.

This rearrangement joins TRBV7-2 to TRBJ2-3; D is undetermined. Germline V gives CDR1 SGHTA, CDR2 FQGNSA. This CDR3 is built from 14 residues. Trimming removed 1 base from V and 3 bases from J, with 8 bases in between. The CDR3 is CASSLERATDTQYF. The DNA for the CDR3 is TGTGCCAGCAGCTTAGAGAGAGCAACAGATACGCAGTATTTT. Based on the CDR3 plus reference TRBV7-2 and TRBJ2-3, the full variable domain is GAGVSQSPSNKVTEKGKDVELRCDPISGHTALYWYRQSLGQGLEFLIYFQGNSAPDKSGLPSDRFSAERTGGSVSTLTIQRTQQEDSAVYLCASSLERATDTQYFGPGTRLTVL.

V usage is TRBV19 and J usage is TRBJ2-7; TRBD1 is a possible D gene (6 bases). Trimming took 4 bases from V and 7 from J, leaving 20 bases between them. The germline V gene encodes CDR1 LNHDA and CDR2 SQIVND (reference sequence). CDR3 length: 15 amino acids. The CDR3 reads CASSTSGAPQREQYF. The CDR3 DNA sequence: TGTGCCAGTAGTACCTCAGGGGCCCCTCAAAGGGAGCAGTACTTC.

V gene TRBV4-1 combines with J gene TRBJ1-5, with D possibly TRBD1 on 5 matching bases. Germline V lookup: CDR1 MGHRA, CDR2 YSYEKL. The CDR3 spans 16 residues. V lost 0 bases and J lost 6, with 15 bases in between. CDR3 nucleotides: TGCGCCAGCAGCCAAGACGTCATAGGGGCCCGTCAGCCCCAGCATTTT. The encoded protein is CASSQDVIGARQPQHF.

This chain connects TRBV30 to TRBJ1-2, with 7 bases that match TRBD1. Germline CDR1 GTSNPN, CDR2 SVGIG (reference sequence). Trimming took 2 bases from V and 7 from J; bases not matched to a gene: 4. The CDR3 is 12 residues long. The CDR3 reads CAWSHRGSGYTF. The CDR3 nucleotides are TGTGCCTGGAGTCACAGGGGATCTGGCTACACCTTC.

J is TRBJ2-7 and V is TRBV23-1, with D maybe TRBD2 (7 bases). Being an ORF, TRBV23-1 has a function that is uncertain. The CDR3 is 20 amino acids. Trimming stripped 0 bases from V and 2 bases from J, with 26 bases between. The CDR3 here is CASSQSGGATHRREAYEQYF. The CDR3, as DNA: TGCGCCAGCAGTCAATCGGGGGGGGCTACCCACCGCAGGGAGGCCTACGAGCAGTACTTC.

The gene calls are TRBV25-1 and TRBJ2-1; 7 positions match TRBD1. With V trimmed by 3 bases and J by 10 bases, 15 bases remained unmatched. Germline CDR1 MGHDK, CDR2 SYGVNS. CDR3 size: 16 residues. DNA of the CDR3: TGTGCCAGCAGTGAGGCCGGGACAGTCTTAGGGTGGGAGCAGTTCTTC. Translated: CASSEAGTVLGWEQFF.

For this clone: This sample includes further DNA sequences coding for the same CDR3. This sequence joins TRBV5-1 and TRBJ1-1; D is unresolved. The germline V gene has CDR1 SGHRS and CDR2 YFSETQ. The length of the CDR3 is 13 residues. Trimming took off 4 bases at V and 1 base at J, with 8 bases between the two ends. The CDR3 sequence: CASSPGQNTEAFF. For the CDR3, the DNA is TGCGCCAGCAGCCCCGGTCAGAACACTGAAGCTTTCTTT.

This clone has a single count. The rearrangement links TRBV19 to TRBJ2-1; possibly TRBD2 for D (5 bases). CDR1 is LNHDA and CDR2 is SQIVND in the germline V gene (reference sequence). There are 14 residues in the CDR3. Trimming removed 7 bases at V and 7 bases at J, with 17 bases between. The CDR3 bases are TGTGCCAGTACCGAAGACCCTGAGGGAAATGAGCAGTTCTTC. It yields the protein CASTEDPEGNEQFF.

The rearrangement joins TRBV7-9 to TRBJ2-3, with 14 nucleotides matching TRBD2. The length of the CDR3 is 15 residues. CDR1 is SEHNR, CDR2 FQNEAQ, per germline (reference sequence). Unmatched junction bases numbered 1, after V lost 6 bases and J lost 2 bases. The CDR3 sequence: CASRGLAGDTDTQYF. For the CDR3, the DNA is TGTGCCAGCAGGGGACTAGCGGGGGACACAGATACGCAGTATTTT.

This chain links TRBV18 with TRBJ1-4; TRBD1 matches at 7 bases. The trim removed 0 bases at V and 5 bases at J, leaving 0 bases unmatched. CDR1 KGHSH and CDR2 LQKENI come from the germline V gene. This CDR3 comprises 14 residues. In nucleotides, the CDR3 is TGTGCCAGCTCACCACCGACAGGGAATGAAAAACTGTTTTTT. Its protein is CASSPPTGNEKLFF.

The rearrangement uses TRBV5-1 and TRBJ2-3; TRBD2 is a possible D gene (6 bases). With 0 bases removed from V and 1 base from J, the gap between germline ends came to 9 bases. Germline CDR1 SGHRS, CDR2 YFSETQ. This CDR3 has 15 residues. The CDR3, as DNA: TGCGCCAGCAGCTTGGATGGCGGGGGCACAGATACGCAGTATTTT. As protein: CASSLDGGGTDTQYF.

Remarks on this clone: A read error may be the cause here, since a much bigger clone is one base away. The chain combines TRBV6-6 with TRBJ1-5, with TRBD1 matching 7 bases. With V trimmed by 5 bases and J by 6 bases, 1 base remained unmatched. There are 12 residues in the CDR3. CDR1 is MNHNY, CDR2 SVGAGI, per germline (reference sequence). The CDR3 bases are TGTGCCAGCAGTACAGGGGCTCAGCCCCAGCATTTT. Its translation: CASSTGAQPQHF.

The CDR3 coding sequence is TGTGCCAGCAGCCAAGATATGGGGGCCTCCTACGAGCAGTACTTC. It is translated as CASSQDMGASYEQYF. The chain carries TRBV4-2 and TRBJ2-7, with D maybe TRBD1 (6 bases). Trimming removed 0 bases at V and 0 bases at J, with 9 bases between. Per germline, CDR1 LGHNA and CDR2 YNFKEQ. This CDR3 has 15 residues.

The rearrangement links TRBV7-2 to TRBJ1-2; tentatively, D is TRBD1 (5 bases). Germline assignment: CDR1 SGHTA and CDR2 FQGNSA. The CDR3 loop spans 15 amino acids. V was clipped by 5 bases and J by 3 bases, with 16 bases between them. CDR3 in DNA: TGTGCCAGCAGCCGGGAGGGTACAGGCGACTATGGCTACACCTTC. This encodes CASSREGTGDYGYTF.